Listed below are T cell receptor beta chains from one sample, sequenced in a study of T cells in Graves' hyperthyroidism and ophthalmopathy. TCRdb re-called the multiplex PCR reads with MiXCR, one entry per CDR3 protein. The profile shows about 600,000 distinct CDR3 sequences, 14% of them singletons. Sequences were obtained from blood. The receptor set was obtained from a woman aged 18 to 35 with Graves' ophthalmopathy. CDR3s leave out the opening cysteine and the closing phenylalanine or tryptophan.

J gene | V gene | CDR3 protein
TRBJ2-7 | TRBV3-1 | ASSQDMWTYEQY
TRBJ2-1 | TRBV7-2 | ASSLATRSKF
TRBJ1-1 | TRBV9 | ASSVWWGSGTEAF
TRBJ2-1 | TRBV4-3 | ASSQDVLAGVNEQF
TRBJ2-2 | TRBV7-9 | ASSSPGGLNTGELF
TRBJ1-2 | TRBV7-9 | ASSLSDRGYT
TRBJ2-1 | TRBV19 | ASSDPRAGGSDEQF
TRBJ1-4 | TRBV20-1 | SAPTRNSAVREKLF
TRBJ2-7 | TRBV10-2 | ASRGQTSYYEQY
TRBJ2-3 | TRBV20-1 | SARDFGASGYTTDTQY
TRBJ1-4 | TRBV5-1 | ASSSFLRTGEDEKLF
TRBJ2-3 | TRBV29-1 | SVQAGETDTQY
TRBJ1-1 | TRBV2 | ASSESGPQEAF
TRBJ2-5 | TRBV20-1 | SAGTSGRGETQY
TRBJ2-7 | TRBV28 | ASSLPSRGSEQY
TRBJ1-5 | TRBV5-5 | ASSFEGSNQPQH
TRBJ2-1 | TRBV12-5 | ASGLVQYMGAYNEQF
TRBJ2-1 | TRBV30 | AWSRYEEQF
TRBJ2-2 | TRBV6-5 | ASSYSGTTGGGGTGELF
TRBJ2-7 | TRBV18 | ASSPLTSEQY
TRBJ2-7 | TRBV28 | ASSFGGDEQY
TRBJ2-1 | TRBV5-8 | ASSSWGAESYNEQF
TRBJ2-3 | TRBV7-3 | ASSLGTGGSTDTQY
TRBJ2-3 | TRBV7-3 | ASSLTAGYGDTQY